This T cell receptor beta chain came from a study of long-term antiretroviral therapy in people with HIV. Study-wide points: Specimen acquisition occurred between the mid-2000s and the late 2010s, potentially under older ART regimens. Within the repertoire, clones expanded before ART were dominant at all time points.

The V gene's germline CDR1 is SGHTA and CDR2 FQGNSA. V lost 0 bases and J lost 2; bases outside the gene matches: 3. CDR3 length: 17 residues. Each donor had at least one pre-ART and at least two post-ART PBMC samples. As to this clone: Its antigen is unidentified.

Survey level was the resolution at which the v3.0 immunoSEQ assay ran. Assay: immunoSEQ multiplex PCR; the TCRdb copy retains only in-frame clones and omits some. The sample has about 28,000 clones; about three quarters are singletons. The receptor comes from a man between 18 and 29 years old with HIV. The chain recombines TRBV7-2 with TRBJ2-5; TRBD2 agrees at 13 bases. This specimen consisted of unsorted PBMCs, obtained 1.5 years before starting antiretroviral therapy. The CDR3 DNA reads as TGTGCCAGCAGCTTAGCGCGGACTAGCGGGGGACAAGAGACCCAGTACTTC. This sequence encodes CASSLARTSGGQETQYF. Using reference TRBV7-2 and TRBJ2-5 for the parts outside the CDR3, the full variable domain is GAGVSQSPSNKVTEKGKDVELRCDPISGHTALYWYRQSLGQGLEFLIYFQGNSAPDKSGLPSDRFSAERTGGSVSTLTIQRTQQEDSAVYLCASSLARTSGGQETQYFGPGTRLLVL.